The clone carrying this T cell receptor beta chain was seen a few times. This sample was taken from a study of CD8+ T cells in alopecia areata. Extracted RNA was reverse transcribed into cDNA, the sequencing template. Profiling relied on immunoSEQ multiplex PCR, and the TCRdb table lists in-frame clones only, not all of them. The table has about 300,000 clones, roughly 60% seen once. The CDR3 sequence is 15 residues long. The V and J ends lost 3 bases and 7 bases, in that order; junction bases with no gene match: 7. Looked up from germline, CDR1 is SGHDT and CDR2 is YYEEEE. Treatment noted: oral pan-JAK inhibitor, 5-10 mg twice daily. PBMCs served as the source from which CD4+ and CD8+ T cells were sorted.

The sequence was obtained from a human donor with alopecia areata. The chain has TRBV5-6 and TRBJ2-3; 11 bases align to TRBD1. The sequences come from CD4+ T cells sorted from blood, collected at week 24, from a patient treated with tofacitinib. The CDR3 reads CASSYGGTGGNTQYF. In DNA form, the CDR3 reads TGTGCCAGCAGCTACGGAGGGACAGGGGGGAATACGCAGTATTTT.